What follows are 25 T cell receptor beta chains derived from one specimen sequenced in a study of hypomethylating agent response in myelodysplastic syndrome. Using immunoSEQ multiplex PCR, the repertoire was profiled, and TCRdb retains in-frame clones only, with some absent. The sample carries thousands of clones, around 90% recorded once. The input for sequencing was bone marrow, taken before or after starting hypomethylating agent treatment for myelodysplastic syndrome (not recorded which). All receptors come from a human donor with myelodysplastic syndrome.

The rearrangement links TRBV27 to TRBJ1-1; tentatively, D is TRBD1 (5 bases). Germline lookup yields CDR1 MNHEY and CDR2 SMNVEV (reference sequence). Trimming pared 9 bases from V and 4 bases from J, leaving 12 bases between. There are 12 residues in the CDR3. The chain's CDR3 is CASLGGGTEAFF. The CDR3, as DNA: TGTGCCAGTCTTGGGGGGGGCACTGAAGCTTTCTTT.

This chain links TRBV28 with TRBJ2-5; possibly TRBD2 for D (5 bases). Trimming cost V 6 bases and J 7 bases, with 15 bases left between them. The CDR3 covers 13 residues. Per the germline V gene, CDR1 is MDHEN and CDR2 is SYDVKM. In DNA, the CDR3 is TGTGCCAGCAGAACCATCCGCGGGTGGACCCAGTACTTC. It encodes CASRTIRGWTQYF.

V and J are TRBV27 and TRBJ2-2; a weak D match, TRBD2 (6 bases). Trimming shortened V by 3 bases and J by 4 bases, and 6 bases separated the two germline ends. Looked up from germline, CDR1 is MNHEY and CDR2 is SMNVEV (reference sequence). The CDR3 is made up of 13 amino acids. The CDR3: CASSLRGTGELFF. For the CDR3, the DNA is TGTGCCAGCAGTTTGCGGGGCACCGGGGAGCTGTTTTTT.

The V gene is TRBV2, the J gene TRBJ2-7; D perhaps matches TRBD1 (6 bases). The V end lost 6 bases, the J end lost 6 bases, and 24 bases lay between the germline ends. The CDR3 is made up of 16 amino acids. Germline loops: CDR1 SNHLY, CDR2 FYNNEI. The CDR3 coding sequence is TGTGCCAGCAGGGAGTGGGTCTCAGCCGCAGGGGCCGAGCAGTACTTC. This translates into CASREWVSAAGAEQYF.

This chain links TRBV4-3 with TRBJ2-1; 10 bases are shared with TRBD2. The length of the CDR3 is 16 residues. V trimming: 1 base; J trimming: 6 bases; junction bases outside the gene matches: 6. Germline loops: CDR1 LGHNA, CDR2 YSLEER. The CDR3 DNA follows: TGCGCCAGCAGCCAAGGCATAGCGGGAGGAGGCAATGAGCAGTTCTTC. Its protein product is CASSQGIAGGGNEQFF.

This clone was observed a single time. V and J are TRBV7-3 and TRBJ2-7, with TRBD2 matching over 13 bases. The germline CDR1 and CDR2 sequences are SGHTA and FQGTGA. The CDR3 consists of 17 residues. With V trimmed by 2 bases and J by 5 bases, 9 bases remained unmatched. In DNA form, the CDR3 reads TGTGCCAGCAGCTTATCGGGACTAGCGGGGTCGGTGGACGAGCAGTACTTC. Encoded protein: CASSLSGLAGSVDEQYF.

CDR3: CASSLEGAPAEQYF. In DNA form, the CDR3 reads TGTGCCAGCAGCTTGGAGGGTGCACCTGCGGAGCAGTACTTC. This chain connects TRBV11-2 to TRBJ2-7; TRBD2 might be the D (6 bases). There are 14 residues in the CDR3. Deletions cut 3 bases from V and 7 bases from J, with 16 bases between. Looked up from germline, CDR1 is SGHAT and CDR2 is FQNNGV.

The chain employs TRBV5-3 and TRBJ1-5; 8 nucleotides agree with TRBD1. TRBV5-3 is noted as an ORF with a role that remains uncertain. This CDR3 has 18 amino acids. V lost 4 bases to trimming and J lost 0 bases; unmatched junction nucleotides: 12. Here the CDR3 reads CARSRAGGSSFSNQPQHF. CDR3 nucleotides: TGTGCCAGAAGCCGGGCAGGGGGCTCTTCCTTTAGCAATCAGCCCCAGCATTTT.

The CDR3 protein is CATAPFGETQYF. The CDR3 nucleotides are TGTGCCACCGCCCCTTTCGGAGAGACCCAGTACTTC. V and J are TRBV15 and TRBJ2-5, with no clear D. The V end was cut by 8 bases, the J end by 4 bases, with 11 bases between. CDR1 is LNHNV, CDR2 YYDKDF, per germline (reference sequence). The CDR3 totals 12 residues. Variable domain in full (rest from reference TRBV15 and TRBJ2-5): DAMVIQNPRYQVTQFGKPVTLSCSQTLNHNVMYWYQQKSSQAPKLLFHYYDKDFNNEADTPDNFQSRRPNTSFCFLDIRSPGLGDTAMYLCATAPFGETQYFGPGTRLLVL.

This chain joins TRBV19 and TRBJ2-7; weak D call: TRBD2 (5 bases). CDR1 LNHDA and CDR2 SQIVND come from the germline V gene (reference sequence). The CDR3 contains 14 residues. V lost 6 bases to trimming and J lost 0 bases, with 12 bases between them. In DNA, the CDR3 is TGTGCCAGTAGGGCTTCCGGGAACTCCTACGAGCAGTACTTC. As protein: CASRASGNSYEQYF.

The chain links TRBV27 to TRBJ2-3, with D hard to call. V was trimmed by 1 base and J by 6 bases, leaving 8 bases between them. The CDR3 has 13 amino acids. Per germline, CDR1 MNHEY and CDR2 SMNVEV (reference sequence). The CDR3 coding sequence is TGTGCCAGCAGTTTATTCGGCGCGGATACGCAGTATTTT. Translated: CASSLFGADTQYF.

The J gene is TRBJ1-2, the V gene TRBV19; TRBD1 matches 7 bases. This CDR3 has 13 residues. Germline trimming cut 9 bases from V and 2 bases from J; bases unmatched to any gene: 6. Germline V gives CDR1 LNHDA, CDR2 SQIVND (reference sequence). The CDR3 reads CASDREGNYGYTF. The CDR3 DNA sequence: TGTGCCAGCGACAGGGAAGGGAACTATGGCTACACCTTC.

The rearrangement links TRBV9 to TRBJ2-5; D call uncertain. Germline loops: CDR1 SGDLS, CDR2 YYNGEE. Trimming cost V 2 bases and J 5 bases, with 10 bases left between them. This CDR3 comprises 13 residues. The CDR3 DNA reads as TGTGCCAGCAGCGTTGGTGGTTCGGAGACCCAGTACTTC. Translation: CASSVGGSETQYF.

V and J are TRBV19 and TRBJ2-2; the D gene could be TRBD1 or TRBD2 (5 bases each). Germline CDR1 LNHDA, CDR2 SQIVND (reference sequence). The length of the CDR3 is 15 residues. V lost 5 bases and J lost 5, with 15 bases in between. CDR3 in DNA: TGTGCCAGTAGTCCCGCGAGGGGCAGGACCGGGGAGCTGTTTTTT. Its protein product is CASSPARGRTGELFF.

This sequence joins TRBV28 and TRBJ2-1; the D gene is possibly TRBD1 (8 bases). Trimming pared 2 bases from V and 7 bases from J, leaving 15 bases between. The CDR3 is made up of 15 amino acids. Germline CDR1 and CDR2: MDHEN and SYDVKM. This CDR3 is CASSLGTGAGNEQFF. In DNA form, the CDR3 reads TGTGCCAGCAGTTTAGGGACAGGAGCGGGAAATGAGCAGTTCTTC.

The CDR3 bases are TGTGCCAGCAGCGTTGGGGGGGGACAGGGACCCCTCGGTTCCTACAATGAGCAGTTCTTC. This encodes CASSVGGGQGPLGSYNEQFF. V gene TRBV9 combines with J gene TRBJ2-1, with 9 bases identical to TRBD1. This CDR3 has 20 residues. Looked up from germline, CDR1 is SGDLS and CDR2 is YYNGEE. Germline trimming cut 2 bases from V and 1 base from J; bases unmatched to any gene: 16. The whole variable domain, filled in from reference TRBV9 and TRBJ2-1, reads DSGVTQTPKHLITATGQRVTLRCSPRSGDLSVYWYQQSLDQGLQFLIQYYNGEERAKGNILERFSAQQFPDLHSELNLSSLELGDSALYFCASSVGGGQGPLGSYNEQFFGPGTRLTVL.

The CDR3 sequence: CASSPPGVASEQYF. The CDR3 DNA reads TGTGCCAGCAGCCCCCCGGGGGTTGCGAGCGAGCAGTACTTC. The gene calls are TRBV7-2 and TRBJ2-7; weak D call: TRBD2 (6 bases). The CDR3 has 14 amino acids. Germline values: CDR1 SGHTA, CDR2 FQGNSA. Trimming removed 5 bases from V and 6 bases from J, with 17 bases in between.

The rearrangement joins TRBV29-1 to TRBJ2-7; 7 bases map to TRBD1. The CDR3 covers 13 residues. Looked up from germline, CDR1 is SQVTM and CDR2 is ANQGSEA. Losses at the gene ends were 6 bases for V and 4 bases for J; bases not matched to a gene: 9. In nucleotides, the CDR3 is TGCAGCGTCATATCCGGGACAGTTTACGAGCAGTACTTC. It specifies CSVISGTVYEQYF.

V is TRBV6-5 and J is TRBJ2-7; no clear D. CDR1 MNHEY and CDR2 SVGAGI come from the germline V gene. The CDR3 runs to 14 residues. V was shortened by 0 bases and J by 3 bases, with 9 bases between the two germline ends. CDR3 sequence (DNA): TGTGCCAGCAGTTACTCGAGGCAGCACTACGAGCAGTACTTC. Amino acid sequence: CASSYSRQHYEQYF.

V usage is TRBV11-2 and J usage is TRBJ2-5; 12 nucleotides agree with TRBD2. The CDR3 loop spans 15 amino acids. CDR1 is SGHAT, CDR2 FQNNGV, per germline. With 5 bases clipped from V and 5 bases from J, the junction kept 6 bases outside the gene matches. The CDR3 is CASSARLAGAETQYF. The CDR3 DNA sequence: TGTGCCAGCAGCGCACGACTAGCGGGAGCTGAGACCCAGTACTTC.

This rearrangement joins TRBV4-1 to TRBJ2-7; D call uncertain. Trimming pared 1 base from V and 0 bases from J, leaving 10 bases between. CDR3 size: 15 residues. Per the germline V gene, CDR1 is MGHRA and CDR2 is YSYEKL. CDR3 sequence (DNA): TGCGCCAGCAGCCAAGTCCCGCAGAGCTCCTACGAGCAGTACTTC. Amino acids: CASSQVPQSSYEQYF.

The chain joins TRBV7-9 to TRBJ2-2; D is undetermined. Germline V CDR1 and CDR2: SEHNR, FQNEAQ (reference sequence). V lost 3 bases and J lost 5, with 7 bases in between. CDR3 length: 13 residues. CDR3 sequence reads: CASSFEVTGELFF. The CDR3 nucleotides read TGTGCCAGCAGCTTCGAGGTAACCGGGGAGCTGTTTTTT.

This clone was recorded only once. The chain combines TRBV4-3 with TRBJ2-1, with D maybe TRBD2 (5 bases). Germline V gene data show CDR1 as LGHNA and CDR2 as YSLEER. V lost 1 base and J 5 bases, leaving 21 bases between the germline ends. This CDR3 has 18 residues. CDR3 nucleotides: TGCGCCAGCAGCCAAGGCTATTGGAGTAGCGCCGGGAACAATGAGCAGTTCTTC. Translating gives CASSQGYWSSAGNNEQFF.

The J gene is TRBJ1-1, the V gene TRBV9; maybe TRBD1 (5 bases). Germline CDR1 and CDR2: SGDLS and YYNGEE. V was cut by 4 bases and J by 7 bases, with 11 bases left in between. The CDR3 loop spans 12 amino acids. In nucleotides, the CDR3 is TGTGCCAGCAGCCCGGGGGGGGGTGAAGCTTTCTTT. Translated, it gives CASSPGGGEAFF. The whole variable domain, remainder taken from reference TRBV9 and TRBJ1-1, is DSGVTQTPKHLITATGQRVTLRCSPRSGDLSVYWYQQSLDQGLQFLIQYYNGEERAKGNILERFSAQQFPDLHSELNLSSLELGDSALYFCASSPGGGEAFFGQGTRLTVV.

For this clone: The same CDR3 also results from other DNA sequences found in this sample. This chain links TRBV11-2 with TRBJ2-7, with D maybe TRBD1 (5 bases). The CDR3 covers 14 residues. The germline V gene has CDR1 SGHAT and CDR2 FQNNGV. V dropped 3 bases and J dropped 5 bases, with 14 bases sitting between them. CDR3 DNA sequence: TGTGCCAGCAGCTTGGGGCAAGGAACCCACGAGCAGTACTTC. Protein product: CASSLGQGTHEQYF.